A selection of T cell receptor beta chains follows, all from one sample in a study of identical twins. TCRdb called the 5' RACE reads again in MiXCR, with one record for every CDR3 protein. The sample gives approximately 230,000 distinct CDR3 sequences, 5.5% to 7.5% of which show up once; about 14% is in the top ten. These data also featured in a second study, about T cells expressing NK-cell markers.

Input material: CD8+ T cells sorted from blood. The receptors shown here come from a young woman in good health. Each CDR3 is given with its conserved first and last residue. The D gene is left open where the match is weak. Only some rows state a clone size, as once, few, many or a class for expanded clones.

V gene,D gene,clone size,J gene,CDR3 protein,CDR3 DNA
TRBV11-2,.,.,TRBJ2-3,CASSNGRTDTDTQYF,TGTGCCAGCAGCAATGGTAGGACAGACACAGATACGCAGTATTTT
TRBV5-8,.,many,TRBJ1-1,CASSLIGYKAFF,TGTGCCAGCAGCTTAATCGGATACAAAGCTTTCTTT
TRBV7-9,TRBD1,few,TRBJ1-1,CASSSPGQGGTEAFF,TGTGCCAGCAGCTCTCCCGGGCAGGGGGGCACTGAAGCTTTCTTT
TRBV6-2/TRBV6-3,TRBD2,.,TRBJ2-1,CASSPSGTRGSEQFF,TGTGCCAGCAGCCCTTCGGGAACCCGCGGGAGTGAGCAGTTCTTC
TRBV19,TRBD1,.,TRBJ1-1,CASSNLRDRVFAEAFF,TGTGCCAGTAGTAACCTCCGGGACAGGGTCTTCGCTGAAGCTTTCTTT
TRBV9,.,.,TRBJ2-7,CASSDDSLGEQYF,TGTGCCAGCAGCGACGATAGTTTGGGGGAGCAGTACTTC
TRBV14,TRBD1,many,TRBJ2-1,CASSHLGQGLNEQFF,TGTGCCAGCAGCCACCTGGGACAGGGCCTCAATGAGCAGTTCTTC
TRBV6-1,.,few,TRBJ1-1,CASSPKALNTEAFF,TGTGCCAGCAGTCCCAAGGCCCTGAACACTGAAGCTTTCTTT
TRBV5-1,.,few,TRBJ1-1,CASSSWSGPRSEAFF,TGCGCCAGCAGCTCTTGGTCGGGACCCCGATCTGAAGCTTTCTTT
TRBV7-9,.,few,TRBJ1-1,CASRPPLKGDTEAFF,TGTGCCAGCAGGCCCCCCTTGAAAGGGGACACTGAAGCTTTCTTT
TRBV19,.,.,TRBJ2-1,CASLSTAPTGEQFF,TGTGCCAGTCTCTCAACCGCGCCTACGGGAGAGCAGTTCTTC
TRBV13,.,few,TRBJ2-7,CASSLGIGGRSYEQYF,TGTGCCAGCAGCTTAGGAATCGGGGGGCGAAGCTACGAGCAGTACTTC
TRBV7-9,.,.,TRBJ2-7,CASSLGYYEQYF,TGTGCCAGCAGCTTGGGGTACTACGAGCAGTACTTC
TRBV12-5,.,.,TRBJ2-1,CASGQSVEQFF,TGTGCTAGTGGTCAATCGGTCGAGCAGTTCTTC
TRBV29-1,.,.,TRBJ2-2,CSVSGTHDYTGELFF,TGCAGCGTTTCAGGGACACACGATTACACCGGGGAGCTGTTTTTT
TRBV14,TRBD2,.,TRBJ2-5,CASSLGASGGETQYF,TGTGCCAGCAGCCTGGGAGCTAGCGGGGGAGAGACCCAGTACTTC
TRBV7-2,TRBD1,many,TRBJ2-7,CASSLISGGNYEQYF,TGTGCCAGCAGCTTAATCTCAGGGGGTAACTACGAGCAGTACTTC
TRBV19,.,.,TRBJ1-2,CASSIQGPANYGYTF,TGTGCCAGTAGTATACAGGGACCGGCTAACTATGGCTACACCTTC
TRBV6-1,.,few,TRBJ2-4,CASSLRRTALAKNIQYF,TGTGCCAGCAGCCTCCGTCGGACGGCCCTAGCCAAAAACATTCAGTACTTC
TRBV11-2,.,few,TRBJ2-3,CASSFGRGEVDTQYF,TGTGCCAGCAGCTTTGGGCGGGGAGAGGTAGATACGCAGTATTTT
TRBV3-1,TRBD2,few,TRBJ2-2,CASSHLNSGGTNTGELFF,TGTGCCAGCAGCCACCTGAATAGCGGGGGGACGAACACCGGGGAGCTGTTTTTT
TRBV9,.,few,TRBJ2-3,CASSGPRQGGDPDTQYF,TGTGCCAGCAGCGGCCCAAGACAGGGAGGGGACCCAGATACGCAGTATTTT
TRBV7-9,.,many,TRBJ1-2,CASSLRREKTDGYTF,TGTGCCAGCAGTCTGCGCAGGGAGAAGACTGATGGCTACACCTTC
TRBV4-1,TRBD1,.,TRBJ2-7,CASSQAGTGVPYEQYF,TGCGCCAGCAGCCAGGCCGGGACAGGGGTCCCCTACGAGCAGTACTTC
TRBV12-5,.,many,TRBJ2-7,CASGLGPGGQTAYEQYF,TGTGCTAGTGGTTTGGGTCCGGGTGGGCAGACAGCCTACGAGCAGTACTTC
TRBV29-1,TRBD2,many,TRBJ2-7,CSAGTSGRAGYEQYF,TGCAGCGCAGGGACTAGCGGGAGGGCCGGGTACGAGCAGTACTTC
TRBV9,.,few,TRBJ2-5,CASSGRTSQETQYF,TGTGCCAGCAGCGGACGGACATCTCAAGAGACCCAGTACTTC
TRBV15,TRBD1,many,TRBJ2-4,CATSRVGDRGHIQYF,TGTGCCACCAGCAGAGTAGGGGACAGGGGCCACATTCAGTACTTC
TRBV10-3,.,.,TRBJ2-7,CAIKKSAPYEQYF,TGTGCCATCAAAAAAAGCGCTCCCTACGAGCAGTACTTC